Below, one TCR beta chain is given with its context. Mismatch with germline at one junction end may stem from a read error. Germline CDR1 SQVTM, CDR2 ANQGSEA. The CDR3 consists of 18 residues. A modified ARM-PCR protocol with three rounds of nested PCR amplified TCRbeta. TCRdb passed the multiplex PCR reads through MiXCR, listing each CDR3 protein once. The sample gives about 98,000 distinct CDR3 sequences, roughly 78% of which show up once; less than 40% is in the top ten. The data are from a study of tumor and adjacent non-tumor tissue in lung cancer. Turning to the study itself: On average, productive TCRbeta reads reached about 4.4 million per sample.

RNA was extracted from bulk tissue without any cell sorting. This non-tumor lung sample came from over 3 cm beyond the tumor edge. Newly diagnosed lung cancer patients had thoracic surgery in China, August–late 2014, without prior chemotherapy. This TCR derives from a man in his 60s with small cell lung cancer. Sequenced: distant non-tumor lung tissue. The V call is TRBV29-1, the J call TRBJ2-3; TRBD2 aligns across 10 bases. This chain's CDR3 is CSVGRGWGLAGVVDTQYF. As DNA, the CDR3 is TGCAGCGTTGGCCGGGGTTGGGGGCTAGCGGGAGTAGTAGATACGCAGTATTTC.